The 2 T cell receptor beta chains below come from one sample, sequenced in a study of post-analysis software for immune sequencing data. Unique molecular identifiers had been added to the TCR beta cDNA libraries. TCRdb analysed the PCR reads with MiXCR anew, one entry per CDR3 protein. The sample includes roughly 800,000 distinct CDR3 sequences, 30% seen only once; the top ten take around 0.6%. Antigens of these TCRs are unknown. Study-wide points: Comparison of patients with controls showed five TRBV segments more frequent in patients, TRBV5-6, TRBV5-1 and TRBV20-1 among them.

Sequencing was performed on blood. All receptors come from a girl aged 10 to 17 with multiple sclerosis.

This clonotype was counted between two and nine times. Here the CDR3 reads CSASRDTEAFF. The CDR3 region has the DNA TGCAGTGCGAGCCGGGACACTGAAGCTTTCTTT. The rearrangement uses TRBV20-1 and TRBJ1-1, with no clear D. This CDR3 has 11 amino acids. In germline, CDR1 is DFQATT, CDR2 SNEGSKA (reference sequence). V lost 6 bases to trimming and J lost 3 bases, with 8 bases between them.

The chain recombines TRBV20-1 with TRBJ1-2, with D possibly TRBD1 on 5 matching bases. Per germline, CDR1 DFQATT and CDR2 SNEGSKA (reference sequence). V lost 8 bases to trimming and J lost 7 bases, with 23 bases between them. This CDR3 is built from 14 residues. CDR3 protein: CSTTRVGDPGGYTF. The CDR3 DNA is TGCAGTACGACGCGGGTGGGGGATCCGGGTGGCTACACCTTC.